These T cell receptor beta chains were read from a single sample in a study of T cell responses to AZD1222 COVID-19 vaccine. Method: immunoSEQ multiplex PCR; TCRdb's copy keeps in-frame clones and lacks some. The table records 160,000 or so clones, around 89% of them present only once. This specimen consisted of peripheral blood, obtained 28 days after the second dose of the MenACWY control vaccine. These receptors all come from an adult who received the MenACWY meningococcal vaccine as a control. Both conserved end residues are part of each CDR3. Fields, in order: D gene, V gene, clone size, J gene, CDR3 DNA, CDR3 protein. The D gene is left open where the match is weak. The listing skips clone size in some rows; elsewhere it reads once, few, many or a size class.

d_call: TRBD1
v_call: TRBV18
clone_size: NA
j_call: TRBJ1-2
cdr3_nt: TGTGCCAGCTCACCTGATATAGGACAGGACTTCTGGTGGTACTATGGCTACACCTTC
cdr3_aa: CASSPDIGQDFWWYYGYTF

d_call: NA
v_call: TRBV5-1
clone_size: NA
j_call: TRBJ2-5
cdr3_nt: TGCGCCAGCAGTCTAGGGTTCAGTTACCAAGAGACCCAGTACTTC
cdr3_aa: CASSLGFSYQETQYF

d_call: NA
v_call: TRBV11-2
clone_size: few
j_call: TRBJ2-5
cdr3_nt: TGTGCCAGCAGCTTAGCCCATCAGGCCCAGTACTTC
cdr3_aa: CASSLAHQAQYF

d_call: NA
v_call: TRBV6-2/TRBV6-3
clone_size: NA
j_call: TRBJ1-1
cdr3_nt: TGTGCCAGCAGTTATAAGGGGACCTGGTCAGGTGAAGCTTTCTTT
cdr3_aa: CASSYKGTWSGEAFF

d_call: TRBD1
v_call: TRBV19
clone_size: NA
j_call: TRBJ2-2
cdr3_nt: TGTGCCAGTAGTTACGAGACAGGGCACACCGGGGAGCTGTTTTTT
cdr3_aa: CASSYETGHTGELFF

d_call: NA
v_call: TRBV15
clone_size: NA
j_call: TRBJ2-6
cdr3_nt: TGTGCCACCAGCAGAGCAGAGGGGTCTGGGGCCAACGTCCTGACTTTC
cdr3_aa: CATSRAEGSGANVLTF

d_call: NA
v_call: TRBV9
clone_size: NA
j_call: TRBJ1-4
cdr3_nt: TGTGCCAGCAGCGCCTCACAGTCAACTAATGAAAAACTGTTTTTT
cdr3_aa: CASSASQSTNEKLFF

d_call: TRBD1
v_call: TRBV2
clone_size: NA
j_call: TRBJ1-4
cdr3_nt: TGTGCCAGCAGTGAAAGCGGCAGGGGGCCGGAAAAACTGTTTTTT
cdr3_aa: CASSESGRGPEKLFF

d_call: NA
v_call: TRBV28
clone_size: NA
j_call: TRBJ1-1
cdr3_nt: TGTGCCAGCAGTTTAGGGTCATCGGATGAAGCTTTCTTT
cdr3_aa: CASSLGSSDEAFF

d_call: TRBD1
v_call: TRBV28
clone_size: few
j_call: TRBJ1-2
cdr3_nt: TGTGCCAGCAGCCCAGACAGGGACGGGTATGGCTACACCTTC
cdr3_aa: CASSPDRDGYGYTF

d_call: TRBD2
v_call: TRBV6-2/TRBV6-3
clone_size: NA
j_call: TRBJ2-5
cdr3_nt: TGTGCCAGCAGCCCCGAAGGAGCGGGGCAGTACTTC
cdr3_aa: CASSPEGAGQYF

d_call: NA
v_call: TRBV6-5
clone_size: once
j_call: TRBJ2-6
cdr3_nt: TGTGCCAGCAGTTACGACAGCTCTGGGGCCAACGTCCTGACTTTC
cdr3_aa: CASSYDSSGANVLTF

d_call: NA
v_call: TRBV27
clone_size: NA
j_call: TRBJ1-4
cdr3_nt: TGTGCCAGCAGTTCGCTCACCGACAGTCCAACTAATGAAAAACTGTTTTTT
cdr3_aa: CASSSLTDSPTNEKLFF

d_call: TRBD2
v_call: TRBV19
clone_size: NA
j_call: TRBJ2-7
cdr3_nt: TGTGCCAGTAGTCGTGGGACTAGCGGGAGCTACGAGCAGTACTTC
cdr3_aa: CASSRGTSGSYEQYF